Listed below are T cell receptor beta chains from one sample, sequenced in a study of CD8 T cells in Susac syndrome. MiXCR was run by TCRdb on the immunoSEQ multiplex PCR reads, yielding one entry per CDR3 protein. The sample records approximately 120,000 distinct CDR3 sequences, about 93% being singletons. The specimen was CD4+ T cells from PBMCs. The receptors were sampled from a human donor in good health. Each CDR3 is given with its conserved first and last residue. The order of the fields is clone size, V gene, CDR3 length, D gene, J gene, CDR3 protein, CDR3 DNA. A D gene is named only where the DNA matches it firmly. Rows may omit the clone size; those that give it use once, few, many or a size class.

>-|TRBV19|17|-|TRBJ2-3
CAGLPGQRASRTDTQYF
TGTGCCGGACTTCCAGGGCAGAGAGCGTCAAGGACAGATACGCAGTATTTT
>once|TRBV7-2|15|-|TRBJ2-7
CASSPERGRSYEQYF
TGTGCCAGCAGCCCAGAACGCGGGCGCTCCTACGAGCAGTACTTC
>-|TRBV5-4|14|TRBD2|TRBJ2-7
CASSISSGSDEQYF
TGTGCCAGCAGCATCTCTAGCGGTAGTGACGAGCAGTACTTC
>-|TRBV18|15|TRBD1|TRBJ1-1
CASSSGGESNTEAFF
TGTGCCAGCTCATCAGGGGGCGAATCGAACACTGAAGCTTTCTTT
>-|TRBV12-3/TRBV12-4|12|-|TRBJ2-7
CASSLHGGEQYF
TGTGCCAGCAGTTTACATGGGGGCGAGCAGTACTTC
>-|TRBV2|14|-|TRBJ1-4
CASSEDLNGEKLFF
TGTGCCAGCAGTGAGGACCTGAACGGGGAAAAACTGTTTTTT
>-|TRBV4-1|14|-|TRBJ1-1
CASSPGTRNTEAFF
TGCGCCAGCAGCCCAGGGACACGGAACACTGAAGCTTTCTTT
>-|TRBV2|13|-|TRBJ2-1
CASSPRLPWGQFF
TGTGCCAGCAGCCCCAGACTCCCCTGGGGGCAGTTCTTC
>-|TRBV20-1|13|TRBD1|TRBJ1-2
CSARVATGDGYTF
TGCAGTGCTAGAGTCGCAACAGGGGATGGCTACACCTTC
>once|TRBV6-2/TRBV6-3|15|TRBD2|TRBJ2-7
CASRRLAGALSEQYF
TGTGCCAGCAGAAGACTAGCGGGAGCTCTGAGTGAGCAGTACTTC
>-|TRBV5-1|14|TRBD1|TRBJ2-7
CASRPMTGSDEQYF
TGCGCCAGCAGACCAATGACAGGGTCAGACGAGCAGTACTTC
>-|TRBV27|14|TRBD1|TRBJ2-1
CASSSWTGGNEQFF
TGTGCCAGCAGTTCTTGGACAGGGGGAAATGAGCAGTTCTTC
>-|TRBV30|18|-|TRBJ2-4
CAWSATSSSRVAKNIQYF
TGTGCCTGGAGTGCAACCTCCTCATCACGAGTAGCCAAAAACATTCAGTACTTC
>-|TRBV7-9|13|-|TRBJ1-1
CASSLVANTEAFF
TGTGCCAGCAGCTTAGTTGCGAACACTGAAGCTTTCTTT
>-|TRBV7-2|16|-|TRBJ1-5
CASSPSTPYSNQPQHF
TGTGCCAGCAGCCCTTCGACACCTTATAGCAATCAGCCCCAGCATTTT
>-|TRBV5-6|14|-|TRBJ2-5
CASWGAAAQETQYF
TGTGCCAGCTGGGGGGCGGCTGCCCAAGAGACCCAGTACTTC
>-|TRBV7-2|13|-|TRBJ1-5
CASTEYVNQPQHF
TGTGCCAGCACCGAGTACGTTAATCAGCCCCAGCATTTT
>once|TRBV7-9|11|TRBD1|TRBJ2-7
CASSTGQGRYF
TGTGCCAGCAGCACGGGACAGGGGCGGTACTTC
>-|TRBV7-2|12|TRBD1|TRBJ2-1
CASSKSRDRVFF
TGTGCCAGCAGCAAGAGTAGGGACAGGGTGTTCTTC
>-|TRBV27|14|-|TRBJ2-7
CASSSLRSDYEQYF
TGTGCCAGCAGTTCCCTGAGATCAGACTACGAGCAGTACTTC
>-|TRBV2|15|TRBD1|TRBJ2-7
CASEKRAGTGGEQYF
TGTGCCAGCGAGAAAAGGGCCGGGACAGGGGGCGAGCAGTACTTC
>-|TRBV30|12|-|TRBJ2-1
CAWQRNHNEQFF
TGTGCCTGGCAGCGGAACCACAATGAGCAGTTCTTC
>once|TRBV15|19|TRBD2|TRBJ2-4
CATSSEAGAQHLTKNIQYF
TGTGCCACCAGCAGCGAAGCGGGAGCGCAGCACCTAACCAAAAACATTCAGTACTTC
>-|TRBV3-1|15|TRBD1|TRBJ2-7
CASSPIGQGAYEQYF
TGTGCCAGCAGCCCTATAGGACAGGGGGCCTACGAGCAGTACTTC
>-|TRBV2|14|-|TRBJ1-2
CASSATWADYGYTF
TGTGCCAGCAGTGCCACCTGGGCTGACTATGGCTACACCTTC
>-|TRBV20-1|15|TRBD1|TRBJ1-4
CSAREPGGTNEKLFF
TGCAGTGCTAGAGAGCCAGGGGGGACTAATGAAAAACTGTTTTTT
>-|TRBV7-2|15|-|TRBJ2-3
CASSLVRNSGDTQYF
TGTGCCAGCAGCTTAGTCCGTAATAGCGGAGATACGCAGTATTTT
>-|TRBV9|15|TRBD2|TRBJ2-1
CASSVASSGSGEQFF
TGTGCCAGCAGCGTAGCTTCTAGCGGGAGTGGTGAGCAGTTCTTC
>-|TRBV9|16|-|TRBJ2-5
CASSVGAGAAQETQYF
TGTGCCAGCAGCGTAGGGGCAGGAGCGGCCCAAGAGACCCAGTACTTC
>-|TRBV5-1|15|TRBD1|TRBJ1-1
CASSFATGLGTEAFF
TGCGCCAGCAGCTTCGCGACAGGGTTGGGCACTGAAGCTTTCTTT
>-|TRBV10-2|13|TRBD2|TRBJ2-5
CASRTSGQETQYF
TGCGCCAGCAGGACTAGCGGACAAGAGACCCAGTACTTC
>-|TRBV2|14|-|TRBJ1-5
CASSEGTVNQPQHF
TGTGCCAGCAGTGAAGGGACAGTGAATCAGCCCCAGCATTTT
>-|TRBV28|11|-|TRBJ2-3
CASSLPDTQYF
TGTGCCAGCAGTTTGCCTGATACGCAGTATTTT
>-|TRBV29-1|14|TRBD2|TRBJ2-3
CSLLGGGSPDTQYF
TGCAGCCTCTTGGGAGGCGGGAGCCCAGATACGCAGTATTTT
>-|TRBV5-1|15|TRBD2|TRBJ2-1
CASSQTSGVYNEQFF
TGCGCCAGCAGTCAAACTAGCGGGGTCTACAATGAGCAGTTCTTC
>-|TRBV29-1|12|-|TRBJ1-1
CSVSRRDTEAFF
TGCAGCGTTTCCCGACGTGACACTGAAGCTTTCTTT
>-|TRBV7-9|13|-|TRBJ2-5
CASSGTYQETQYF
TGTGCCAGCAGCGGTACCTACCAAGAGACCCAGTACTTC
>few|TRBV5-6|11|-|TRBJ2-7
CASSTTYEQYF
TGTGCCAGCAGCACCACCTACGAGCAGTACTTC
>-|TRBV19|14|-|TRBJ2-3
CASSVGFRTDTQYF
TGTGCCAGTAGTGTGGGATTTCGAACAGATACGCAGTATTTT
>-|TRBV18|19|TRBD1|TRBJ1-1
CASSPFTGTGGLGDTEAFF
TGTGCCAGCTCACCCTTCACAGGGACAGGGGGCCTCGGCGACACTGAAGCTTTCTTT
>-|TRBV7-2|14|-|TRBJ2-7
CASNRLGTDYEQYF
TGTGCCAGCAATAGACTCGGGACCGATTACGAGCAGTACTTC
>-|TRBV12-3/TRBV12-4|14|TRBD1|TRBJ2-7
CASRRDRVGYEQYF
TGTGCCAGCAGGAGGGACAGGGTCGGGTACGAGCAGTACTTC
>-|TRBV20-1|15|-|TRBJ1-1
CSARDRGSGDTEAFF
TGCAGTGCTAGAGATAGGGGTAGTGGAGACACTGAAGCTTTCTTT
>once|TRBV6-5|14|-|TRBJ1-1
CASSSSQPNTEAFF
TGTGCCAGCAGTTCCTCCCAGCCGAACACTGAAGCTTTCTTT
>-|TRBV9|16|-|TRBJ1-1
CASSVAGNGVNTEAFF
TGTGCCAGCAGCGTAGCAGGGAACGGGGTGAACACTGAAGCTTTCTTT
>-|TRBV7-9|15|-|TRBJ2-5
CASSLARDGQETQYF
TGTGCCAGCAGCTTAGCGCGGGACGGCCAAGAGACCCAGTACTTC
>-|TRBV30|14|TRBD1|TRBJ1-5
CAWQGQGAGQPQHF
TGTGCCTGGCAGGGACAGGGGGCCGGTCAGCCCCAGCATTTT